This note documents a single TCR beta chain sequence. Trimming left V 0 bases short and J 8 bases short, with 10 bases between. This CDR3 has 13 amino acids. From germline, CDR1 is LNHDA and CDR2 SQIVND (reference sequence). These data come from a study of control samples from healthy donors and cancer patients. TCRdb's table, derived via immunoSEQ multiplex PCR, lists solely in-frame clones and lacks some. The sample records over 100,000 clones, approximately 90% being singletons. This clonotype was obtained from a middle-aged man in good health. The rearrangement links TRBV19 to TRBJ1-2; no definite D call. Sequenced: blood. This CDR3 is CASSIETGSGYTF. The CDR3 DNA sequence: TGTGCCAGTAGTATAGAAACCGGCTCCGGCTACACCTTC.